The clone carrying this TCR beta chain has more than one count but fewer than ten. Its matching antigen is unknown. This sample was taken from a study of Ad26.COV2.S vaccination and SARS-CoV-2 variants. Overall study findings and caveats: From the TCR breadth and depth analyses, total T cell responses may have been underestimated.

Treatment reported: about 20 received Ad26.COV2.S at low or high dose, single or two shots; roughly five received placebo; per-sample allocation not given. The study sampled participants on day 63 after the first vaccine or placebo injection. Profiled with immunoSEQ multiplex PCR; TCRdb holds only in-frame clones, not every one. The sample has around 320,000 clones, around 81% seen once. This TCR was sampled from a person between 18 and 65 years old who received the Ad26.COV2.S COVID-19 vaccine or a placebo. Sequenced here: peripheral blood, sampled in a trial of Ad26.COV2.S vaccine versus placebo.

DNA of the CDR3: TGCGCCAGCAGCTTGTTAGGCCAGCCCCAGCATTTT. Amino acid sequence: CASSLLGQPQHF. The V and J genes are TRBV5-1 and TRBJ1-5, with D hard to call. Germline V gives CDR1 SGHRS, CDR2 YFSETQ. This CDR3 comprises 12 residues. Deletions cut 1 base from V and 7 bases from J, with 6 bases between. The whole variable domain, filled in from reference TRBV5-1 and TRBJ1-5, reads KAGVTQTPRYLIKTRGQQVTLSCSPISGHRSVSWYQQTPGQGLQFLFEYFSETQRNKGNFPGRFSGRQFSNSRSEMNVSTLELGDSALYLCASSLLGQPQHFGDGTRLSIL.